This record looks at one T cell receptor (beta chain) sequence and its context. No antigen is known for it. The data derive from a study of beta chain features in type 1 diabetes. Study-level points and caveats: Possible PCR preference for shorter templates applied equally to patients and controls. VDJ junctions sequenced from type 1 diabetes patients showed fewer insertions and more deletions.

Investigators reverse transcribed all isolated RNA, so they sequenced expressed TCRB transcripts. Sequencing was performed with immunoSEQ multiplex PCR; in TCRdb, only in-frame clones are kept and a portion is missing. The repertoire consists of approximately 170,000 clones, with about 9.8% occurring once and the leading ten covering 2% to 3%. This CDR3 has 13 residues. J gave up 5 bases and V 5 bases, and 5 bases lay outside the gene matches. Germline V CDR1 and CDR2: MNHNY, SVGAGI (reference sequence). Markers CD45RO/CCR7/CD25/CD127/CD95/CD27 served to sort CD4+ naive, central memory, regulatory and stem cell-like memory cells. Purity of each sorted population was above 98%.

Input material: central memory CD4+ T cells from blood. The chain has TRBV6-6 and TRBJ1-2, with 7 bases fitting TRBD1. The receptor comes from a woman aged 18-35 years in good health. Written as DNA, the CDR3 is TGTGCCAGCAGTGAGGACAGGATTTATGGCTACACCTTC. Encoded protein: CASSEDRIYGYTF.